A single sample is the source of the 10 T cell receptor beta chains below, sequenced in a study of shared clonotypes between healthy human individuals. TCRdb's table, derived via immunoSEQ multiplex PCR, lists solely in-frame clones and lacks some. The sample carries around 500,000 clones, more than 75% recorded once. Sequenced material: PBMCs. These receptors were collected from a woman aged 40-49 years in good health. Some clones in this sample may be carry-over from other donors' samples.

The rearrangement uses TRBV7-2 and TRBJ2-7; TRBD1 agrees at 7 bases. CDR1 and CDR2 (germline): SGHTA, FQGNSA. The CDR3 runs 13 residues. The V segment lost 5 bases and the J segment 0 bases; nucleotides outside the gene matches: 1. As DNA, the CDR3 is TGTGCCAGCAGCGGGACAGCCTCCTACGAGCAGTACTTC. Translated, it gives CASSGTASYEQYF.

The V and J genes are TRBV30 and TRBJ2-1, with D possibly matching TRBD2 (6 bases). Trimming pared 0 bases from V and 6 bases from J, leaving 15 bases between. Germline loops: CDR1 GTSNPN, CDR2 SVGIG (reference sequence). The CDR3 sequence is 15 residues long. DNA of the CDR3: TGTGCCTGGAGTGTAGGCCTGGACGGGGGCAATGAGCAGTTCTTC. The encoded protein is CAWSVGLDGGNEQFF. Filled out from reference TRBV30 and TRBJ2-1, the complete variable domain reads SQTIHQWPATLVQPVGSPLSLECTVEGTSNPNLYWYRQAAGRGLQLLFYSVGIGQISSEVPQNLSASRPQDRQFILSSKKLLLSDSGFYLCAWSVGLDGGNEQFFGPGTRLTVL.

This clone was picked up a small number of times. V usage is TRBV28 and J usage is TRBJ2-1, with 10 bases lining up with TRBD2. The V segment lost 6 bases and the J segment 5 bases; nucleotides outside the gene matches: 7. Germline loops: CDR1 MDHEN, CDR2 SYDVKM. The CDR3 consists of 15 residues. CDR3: CASRDPSGSNNEQFF. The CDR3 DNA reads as TGTGCCAGCAGGGACCCTAGCGGGAGCAACAATGAGCAGTTCTTC.

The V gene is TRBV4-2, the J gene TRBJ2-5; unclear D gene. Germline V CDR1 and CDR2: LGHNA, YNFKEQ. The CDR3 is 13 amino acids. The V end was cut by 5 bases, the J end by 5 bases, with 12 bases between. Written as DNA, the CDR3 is TGTGCCAGCAGCTTGGTACCCCGGGAGACCCAGTACTTC. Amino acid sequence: CASSLVPRETQYF.

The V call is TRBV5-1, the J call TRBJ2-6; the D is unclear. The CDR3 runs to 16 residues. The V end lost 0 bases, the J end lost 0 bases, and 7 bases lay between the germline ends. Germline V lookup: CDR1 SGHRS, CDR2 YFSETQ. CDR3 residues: CASSLAVNSGANVLTF. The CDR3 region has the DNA TGCGCCAGCAGCTTGGCGGTGAACTCTGGGGCCAACGTCCTGACTTTC.

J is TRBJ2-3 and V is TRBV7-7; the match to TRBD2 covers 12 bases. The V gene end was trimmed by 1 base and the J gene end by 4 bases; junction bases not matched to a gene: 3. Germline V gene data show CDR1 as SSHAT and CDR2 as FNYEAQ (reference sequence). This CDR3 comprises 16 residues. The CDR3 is CASSLVLAGGPDTQYF. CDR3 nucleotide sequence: TGTGCCAGCAGCTTAGTCCTAGCGGGAGGGCCAGATACGCAGTATTTT.

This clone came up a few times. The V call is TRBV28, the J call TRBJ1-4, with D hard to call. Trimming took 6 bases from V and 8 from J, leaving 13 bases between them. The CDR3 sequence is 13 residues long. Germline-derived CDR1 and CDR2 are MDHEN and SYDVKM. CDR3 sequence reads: CASSPGFREKLFF. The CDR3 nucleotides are TGTGCCAGCAGCCCCGGGTTTAGGGAAAAACTGTTTTTT.

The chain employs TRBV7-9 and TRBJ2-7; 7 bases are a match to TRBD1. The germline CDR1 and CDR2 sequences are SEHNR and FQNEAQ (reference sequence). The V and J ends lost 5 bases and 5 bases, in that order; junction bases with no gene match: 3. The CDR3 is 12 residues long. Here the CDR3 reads CASSLGTDEQYF. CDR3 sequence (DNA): TGTGCCAGCAGCCTCGGGACAGACGAGCAGTACTTC.

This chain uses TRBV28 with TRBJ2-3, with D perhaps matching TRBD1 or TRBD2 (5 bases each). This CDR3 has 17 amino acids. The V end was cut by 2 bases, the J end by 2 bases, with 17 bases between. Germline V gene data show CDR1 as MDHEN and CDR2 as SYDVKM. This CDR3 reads CASSLRTRGHYTDTQYF. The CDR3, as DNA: TGTGCCAGCAGTTTAAGAACTAGGGGCCACTACACAGATACGCAGTATTTT.

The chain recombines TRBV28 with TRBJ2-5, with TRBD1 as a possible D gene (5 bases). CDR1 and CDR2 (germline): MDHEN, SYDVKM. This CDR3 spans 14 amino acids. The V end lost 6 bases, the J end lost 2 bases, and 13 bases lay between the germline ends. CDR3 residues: CASSPGQSQETQYF. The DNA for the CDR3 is TGTGCCAGCAGCCCCGGACAAAGTCAAGAGACCCAGTACTTC.